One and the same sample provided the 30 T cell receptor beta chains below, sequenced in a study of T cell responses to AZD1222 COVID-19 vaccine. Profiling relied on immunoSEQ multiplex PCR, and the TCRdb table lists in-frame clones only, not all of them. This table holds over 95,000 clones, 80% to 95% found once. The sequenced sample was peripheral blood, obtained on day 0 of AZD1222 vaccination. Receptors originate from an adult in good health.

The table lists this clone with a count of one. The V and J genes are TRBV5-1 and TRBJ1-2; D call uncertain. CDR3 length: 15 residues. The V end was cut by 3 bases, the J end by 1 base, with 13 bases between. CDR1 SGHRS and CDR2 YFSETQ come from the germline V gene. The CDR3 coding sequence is TGCGCCAGCAGCTCCCCCGGACGAATTAACTATGGCTACACCTTC. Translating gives CASSSPGRINYGYTF.

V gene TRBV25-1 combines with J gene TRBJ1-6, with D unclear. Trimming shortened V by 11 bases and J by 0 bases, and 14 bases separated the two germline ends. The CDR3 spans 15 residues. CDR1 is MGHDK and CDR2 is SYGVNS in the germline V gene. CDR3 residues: CAARGGSSYNSPLHF. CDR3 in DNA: TGTGCCGCACGGGGAGGGAGCTCCTATAATTCACCCCTCCACTTT.

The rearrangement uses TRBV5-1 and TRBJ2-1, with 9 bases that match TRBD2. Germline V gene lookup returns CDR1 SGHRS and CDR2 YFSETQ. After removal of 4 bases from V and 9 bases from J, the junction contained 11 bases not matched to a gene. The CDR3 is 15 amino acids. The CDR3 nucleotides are TGCGCCAGCAGCGTGGCCGGGACTAGCATATCTGAGCAGTTCTTC. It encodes CASSVAGTSISEQFF.

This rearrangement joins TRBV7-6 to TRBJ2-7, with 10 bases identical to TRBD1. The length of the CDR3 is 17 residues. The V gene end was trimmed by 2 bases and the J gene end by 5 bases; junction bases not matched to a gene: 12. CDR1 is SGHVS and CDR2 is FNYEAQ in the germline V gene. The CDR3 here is CASSLTGGDRGFHEQYF. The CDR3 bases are TGTGCCAGCAGCTTAACGGGGGGGGACAGGGGATTCCACGAGCAGTACTTC.

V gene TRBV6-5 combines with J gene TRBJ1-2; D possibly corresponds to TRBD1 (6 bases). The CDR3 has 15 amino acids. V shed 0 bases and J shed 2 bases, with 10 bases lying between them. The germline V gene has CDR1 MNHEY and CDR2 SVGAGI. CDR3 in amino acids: CASSYSGGVNYGYTF. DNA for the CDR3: TGTGCCAGCAGTTACTCAGGGGGAGTGAACTATGGCTACACCTTC.

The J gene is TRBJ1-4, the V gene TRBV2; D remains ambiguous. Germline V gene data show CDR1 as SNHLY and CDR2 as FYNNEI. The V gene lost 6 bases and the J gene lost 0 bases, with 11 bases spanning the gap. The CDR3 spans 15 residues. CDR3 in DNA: TGTGCCAGCAGCCTGAGGAGTGCAACTAATGAAAAACTGTTTTTT. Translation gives CASSLRSATNEKLFF.

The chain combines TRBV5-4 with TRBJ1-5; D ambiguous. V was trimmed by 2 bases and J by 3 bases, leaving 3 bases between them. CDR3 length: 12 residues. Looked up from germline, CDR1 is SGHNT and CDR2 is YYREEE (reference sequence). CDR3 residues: CASSLFNQPQHF. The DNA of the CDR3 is TGTGCCAGCAGCTTATTCAATCAGCCCCAGCATTTT.

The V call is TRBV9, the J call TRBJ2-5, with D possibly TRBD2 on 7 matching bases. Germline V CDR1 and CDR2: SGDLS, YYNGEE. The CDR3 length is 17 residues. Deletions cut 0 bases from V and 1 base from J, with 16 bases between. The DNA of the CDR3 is TGTGCCAGCAGCGTAGATCTGGGCGGGGGCCTCCAAGAGACCCAGTACTTC. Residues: CASSVDLGGGLQETQYF.

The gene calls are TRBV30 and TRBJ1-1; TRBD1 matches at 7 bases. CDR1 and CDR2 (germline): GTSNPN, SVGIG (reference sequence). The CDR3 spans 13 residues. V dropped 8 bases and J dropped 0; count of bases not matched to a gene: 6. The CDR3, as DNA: TGTGCCCTTGCCGGACAGGTGAACACTGAAGCTTTCTTT. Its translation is CALAGQVNTEAFF.

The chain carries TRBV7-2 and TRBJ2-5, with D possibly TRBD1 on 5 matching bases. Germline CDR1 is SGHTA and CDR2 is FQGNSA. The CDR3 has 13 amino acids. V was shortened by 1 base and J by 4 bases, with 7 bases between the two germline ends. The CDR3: CASSLDRGETQYF. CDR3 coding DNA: TGTGCCAGCAGCTTAGATAGGGGAGAGACCCAGTACTTC.

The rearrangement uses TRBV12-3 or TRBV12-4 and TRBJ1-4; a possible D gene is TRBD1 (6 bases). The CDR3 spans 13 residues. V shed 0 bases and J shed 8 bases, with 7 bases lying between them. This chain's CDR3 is CASSLAGGEKLFF. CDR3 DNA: TGTGCCAGCAGTTTAGCTGGGGGCGAAAAACTGTTTTTT.

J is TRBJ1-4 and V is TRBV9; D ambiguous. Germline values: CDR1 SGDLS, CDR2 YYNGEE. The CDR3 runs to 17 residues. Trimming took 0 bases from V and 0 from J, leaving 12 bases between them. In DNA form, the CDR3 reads TGTGCCAGCAGCGTAGCGGGCAGAGTTGCAACTAATGAAAAACTGTTTTTT. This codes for CASSVAGRVATNEKLFF. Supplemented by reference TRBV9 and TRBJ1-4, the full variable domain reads DSGVTQTPKHLITATGQRVTLRCSPRSGDLSVYWYQQSLDQGLQFLIQYYNGEERAKGNILERFSAQQFPDLHSELNLSSLELGDSALYFCASSVAGRVATNEKLFFGSGTQLSVL.

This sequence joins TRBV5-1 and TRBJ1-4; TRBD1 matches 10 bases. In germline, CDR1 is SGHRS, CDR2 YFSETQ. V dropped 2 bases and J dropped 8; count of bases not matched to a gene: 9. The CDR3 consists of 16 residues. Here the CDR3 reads CASSFTPTGGKEKLFF. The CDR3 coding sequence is TGCGCCAGCAGCTTTACACCGACAGGGGGCAAAGAAAAACTGTTTTTT.

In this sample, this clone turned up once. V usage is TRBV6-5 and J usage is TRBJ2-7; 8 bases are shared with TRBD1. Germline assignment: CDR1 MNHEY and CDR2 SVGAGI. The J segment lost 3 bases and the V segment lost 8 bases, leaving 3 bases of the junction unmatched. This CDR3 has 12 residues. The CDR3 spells CASAGGIYEQYF. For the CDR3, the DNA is TGTGCCAGCGCAGGGGGCATCTACGAGCAGTACTTC.

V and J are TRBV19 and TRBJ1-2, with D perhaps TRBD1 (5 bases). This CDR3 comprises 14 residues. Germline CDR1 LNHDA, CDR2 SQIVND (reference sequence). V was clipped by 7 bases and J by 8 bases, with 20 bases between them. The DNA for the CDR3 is TGTGCCAGTACAGGGTTCCCGAAAGGTGGCGGCTACACCTTC. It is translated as CASTGFPKGGGYTF.

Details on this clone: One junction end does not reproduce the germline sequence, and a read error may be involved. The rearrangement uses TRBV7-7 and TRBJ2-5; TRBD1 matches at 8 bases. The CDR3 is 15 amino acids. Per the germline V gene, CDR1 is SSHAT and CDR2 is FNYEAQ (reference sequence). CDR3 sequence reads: CASSKGAGQGETQYF. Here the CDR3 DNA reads TGTGCTAGCAGTAAAGGGGCCGGACAGGGAGAGACCCAGTACTTC.

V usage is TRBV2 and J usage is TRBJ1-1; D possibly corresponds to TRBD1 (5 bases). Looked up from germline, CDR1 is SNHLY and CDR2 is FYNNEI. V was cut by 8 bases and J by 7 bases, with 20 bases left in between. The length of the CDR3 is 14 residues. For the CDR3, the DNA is TGTGCCAGCGAAGATGGCCGCCTGGGACTTGAAGCTTTCTTT. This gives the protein CASEDGRLGLEAFF.

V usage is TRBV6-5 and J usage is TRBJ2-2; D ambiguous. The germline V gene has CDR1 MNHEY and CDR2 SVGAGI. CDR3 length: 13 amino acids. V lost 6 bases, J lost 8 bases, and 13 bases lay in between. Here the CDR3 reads CASSPPPRGELFF. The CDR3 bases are TGTGCCAGCAGCCCCCCCCCGCGAGGGGAGCTGTTTTTT.

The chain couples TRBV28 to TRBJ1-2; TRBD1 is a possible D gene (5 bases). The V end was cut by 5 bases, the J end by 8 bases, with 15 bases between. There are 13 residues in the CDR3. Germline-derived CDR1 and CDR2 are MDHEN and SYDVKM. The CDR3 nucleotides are TGTGCCAGCAGTCGCCCCGGAAAGGGGGGCTACACCTTC. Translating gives CASSRPGKGGYTF.

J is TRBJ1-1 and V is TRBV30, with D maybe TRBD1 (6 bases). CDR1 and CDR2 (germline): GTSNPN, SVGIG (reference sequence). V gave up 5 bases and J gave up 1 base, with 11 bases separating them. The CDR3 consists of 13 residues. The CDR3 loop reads CAWASGANTEAFF. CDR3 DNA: TGTGCCTGGGCGTCGGGGGCGAACACTGAAGCTTTCTTT.

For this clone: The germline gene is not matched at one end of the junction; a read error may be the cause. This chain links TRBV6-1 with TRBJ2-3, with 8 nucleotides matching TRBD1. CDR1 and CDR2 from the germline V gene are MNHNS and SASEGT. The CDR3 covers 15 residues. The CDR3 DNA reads TGTGCCAGCAGGGAAGGACAGGGCTACACAGATACGCAGTATTTT. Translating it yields CASREGQGYTDTQYF.

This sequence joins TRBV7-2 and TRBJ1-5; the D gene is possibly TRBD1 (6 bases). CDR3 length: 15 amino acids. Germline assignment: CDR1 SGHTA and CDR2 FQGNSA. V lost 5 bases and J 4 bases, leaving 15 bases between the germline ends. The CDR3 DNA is TGTGCCAGCAGCGGATGGGGGCTTGGTAATCAGCCCCAGCATTTT. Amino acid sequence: CASSGWGLGNQPQHF.

CDR3 region: CASRGGVNYEQYF. CDR3 DNA sequence: TGTGCCAGCAGGGGAGGGGTTAACTACGAGCAGTACTTC. The V call is TRBV25-1, the J call TRBJ2-7; TRBD2 matches 7 bases. V shed 6 bases, J shed 3 bases, and the junction held 5 bases outside the gene matches. The CDR3 totals 13 residues. The germline V gene has CDR1 MGHDK and CDR2 SYGVNS.

CDR3 residues: CAWANGNTIYF. The CDR3 bases are TGTGCCTGGGCTAATGGGAACACCATATATTTT. This sequence joins TRBV30 and TRBJ1-3; D is unclear. Germline V gives CDR1 GTSNPN, CDR2 SVGIG (reference sequence). The CDR3 runs 11 residues. V shed 5 bases and J shed 7 bases, with 9 bases lying between them.

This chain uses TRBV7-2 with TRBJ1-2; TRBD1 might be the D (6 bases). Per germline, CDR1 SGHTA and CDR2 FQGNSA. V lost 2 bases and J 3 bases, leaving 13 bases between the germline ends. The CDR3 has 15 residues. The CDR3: CASSLSAGAYYGYTF. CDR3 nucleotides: TGTGCCAGCAGCTTATCGGCGGGGGCTTACTATGGCTACACCTTC.

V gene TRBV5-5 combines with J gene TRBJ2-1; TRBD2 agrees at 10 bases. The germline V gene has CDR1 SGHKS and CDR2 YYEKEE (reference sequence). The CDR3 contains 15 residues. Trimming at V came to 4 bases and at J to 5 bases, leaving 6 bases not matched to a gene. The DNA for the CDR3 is TGTGCCAGCAGCCCGAGGACTAGCGGTCACAATGAGCAGTTCTTC. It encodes CASSPRTSGHNEQFF.

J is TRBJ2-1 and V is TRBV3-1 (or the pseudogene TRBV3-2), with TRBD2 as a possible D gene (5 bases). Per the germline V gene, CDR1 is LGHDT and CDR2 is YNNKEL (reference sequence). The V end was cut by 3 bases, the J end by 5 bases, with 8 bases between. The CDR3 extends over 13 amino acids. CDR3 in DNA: TGTGCCAGCAGCCACGGACTTGACAATGAGCAGTTCTTC. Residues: CASSHGLDNEQFF.

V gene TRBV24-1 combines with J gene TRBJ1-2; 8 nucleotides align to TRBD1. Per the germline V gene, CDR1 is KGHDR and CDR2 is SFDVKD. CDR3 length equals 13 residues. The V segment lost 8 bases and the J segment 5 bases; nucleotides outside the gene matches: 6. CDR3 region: CATKDRAGYGYTF. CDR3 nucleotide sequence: TGTGCCACCAAGGACAGGGCCGGGTATGGCTACACCTTC.

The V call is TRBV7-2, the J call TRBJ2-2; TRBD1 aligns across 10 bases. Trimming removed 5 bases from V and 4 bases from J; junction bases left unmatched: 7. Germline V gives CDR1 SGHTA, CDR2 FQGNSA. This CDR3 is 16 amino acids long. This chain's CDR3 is CASSPRQGARTGELFF. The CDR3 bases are TGTGCCAGCAGCCCTAGACAGGGGGCGCGCACCGGGGAGCTGTTTTTT.

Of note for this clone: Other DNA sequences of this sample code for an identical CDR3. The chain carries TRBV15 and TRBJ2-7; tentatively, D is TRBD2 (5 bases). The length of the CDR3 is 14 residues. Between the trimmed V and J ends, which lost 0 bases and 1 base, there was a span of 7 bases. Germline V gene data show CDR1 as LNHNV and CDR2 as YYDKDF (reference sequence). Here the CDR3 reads CATSRDRGSYEQYF. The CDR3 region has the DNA TGTGCCACCAGCAGAGATAGAGGGTCCTACGAGCAGTACTTC.